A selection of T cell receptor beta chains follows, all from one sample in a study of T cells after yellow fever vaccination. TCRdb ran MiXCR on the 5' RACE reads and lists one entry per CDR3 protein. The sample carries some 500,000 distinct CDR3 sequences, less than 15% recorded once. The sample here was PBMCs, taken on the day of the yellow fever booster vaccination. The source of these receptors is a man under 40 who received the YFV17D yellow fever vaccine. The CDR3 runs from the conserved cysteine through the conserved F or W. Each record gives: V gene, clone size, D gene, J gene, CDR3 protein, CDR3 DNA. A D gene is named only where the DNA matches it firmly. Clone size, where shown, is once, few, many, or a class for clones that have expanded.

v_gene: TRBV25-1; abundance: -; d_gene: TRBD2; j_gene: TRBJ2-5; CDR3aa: CASSEYIGAGGETQYF; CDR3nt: TGTGCCAGCAGTGAATATATAGGAGCGGGAGGGGAGACCCAGTACTTC
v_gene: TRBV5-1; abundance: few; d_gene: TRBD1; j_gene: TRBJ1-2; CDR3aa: CASRGQGRHGYTF; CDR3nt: TGCGCCAGCAGGGGACAGGGGCGGCATGGCTACACCTTC
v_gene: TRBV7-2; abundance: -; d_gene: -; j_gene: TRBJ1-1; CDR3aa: CASSSRGFDTEAFF; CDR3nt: TGTGCCAGCAGCTCAAGGGGTTTTGACACTGAAGCTTTCTTT
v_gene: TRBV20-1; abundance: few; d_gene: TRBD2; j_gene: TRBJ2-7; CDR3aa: CSASKGRLAFF; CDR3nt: TGCAGTGCCTCCAAGGGAAGACTAGCGTTCTTC
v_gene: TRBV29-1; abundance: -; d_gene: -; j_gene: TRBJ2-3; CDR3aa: CSVERVGGTDTQYF; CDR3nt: TGCAGCGTTGAAAGGGTGGGCGGCACAGATACGCAGTATTTT
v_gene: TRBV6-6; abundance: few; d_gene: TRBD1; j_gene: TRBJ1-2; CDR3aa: CAMSGGRNYGYTF; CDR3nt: TGTGCCATGTCAGGGGGGCGAAACTATGGCTACACCTTC
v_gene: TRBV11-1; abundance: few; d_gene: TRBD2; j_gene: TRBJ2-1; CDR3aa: CASSPITLAGGVAGEQFF; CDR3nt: TGTGCCAGCAGCCCCATAACGCTAGCGGGGGGGGTAGCTGGAGAGCAGTTCTTC
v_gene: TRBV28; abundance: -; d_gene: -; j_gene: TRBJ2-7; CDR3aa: CASSLWVTIGTEAYEQYF; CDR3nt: TGTGCCAGCAGTTTATGGGTTACGATTGGAACTGAGGCCTACGAGCAGTACTTC
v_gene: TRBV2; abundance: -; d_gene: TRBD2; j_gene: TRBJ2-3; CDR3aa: CASSVLGLASTSTDTQYF; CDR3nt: TGTGCCAGCAGTGTATTGGGACTAGCGTCTACTAGCACAGATACGCAGTATTTT
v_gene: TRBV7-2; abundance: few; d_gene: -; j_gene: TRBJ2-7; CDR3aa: CASSKGAAEDREQYF; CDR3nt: TGTGCCAGCAGCAAAGGGGCGGCGGAGGACCGCGAGCAGTACTTC
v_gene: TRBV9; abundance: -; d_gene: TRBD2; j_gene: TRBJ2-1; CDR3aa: CASSVAHSGSSYNEQFF; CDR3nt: TGTGCCAGCAGCGTTGCCCATAGCGGGAGCTCCTACAATGAGCAGTTCTTC
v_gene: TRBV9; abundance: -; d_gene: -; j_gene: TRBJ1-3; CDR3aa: CASSDRPSGNTIYF; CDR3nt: TGTGCCAGCAGCGACAGGCCCTCTGGAAACACCATATATTTT
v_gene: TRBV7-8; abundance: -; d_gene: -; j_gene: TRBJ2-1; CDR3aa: CASSSGPADEQFF; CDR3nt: TGTGCCAGCAGCTCCGGGCCGGCGGATGAGCAGTTCTTC
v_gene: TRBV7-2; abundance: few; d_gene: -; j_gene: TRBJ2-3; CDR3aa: CASRYGLPGTDTQYF; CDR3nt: TGTGCCAGCAGATATGGACTACCAGGCACAGATACGCAGTATTTT
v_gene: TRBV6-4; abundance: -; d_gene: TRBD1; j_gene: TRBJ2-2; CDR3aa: CASSVGQGKMNPGELFF; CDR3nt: TGTGCCAGCAGTGTCGGACAGGGTAAAATGAACCCCGGGGAGCTGTTTTTT
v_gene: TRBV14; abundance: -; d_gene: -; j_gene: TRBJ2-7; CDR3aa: CASSQDMAAREQYF; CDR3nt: TGTGCCAGCAGCCAAGACATGGCGGCGAGGGAGCAGTACTTC
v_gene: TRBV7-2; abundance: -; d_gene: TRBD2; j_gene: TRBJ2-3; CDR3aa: CASSFLAGISTDTQYF; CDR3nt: TGTGCCAGCAGCTTCCTAGCGGGGATTAGCACAGATACGCAGTATTTT
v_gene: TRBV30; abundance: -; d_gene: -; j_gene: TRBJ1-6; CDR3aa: CAWSKSSYNSPLHF; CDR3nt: TGTGCCTGGAGTAAGAGCTCCTATAATTCACCCCTCCACTTT
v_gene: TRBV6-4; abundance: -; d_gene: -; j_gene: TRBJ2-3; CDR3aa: CASSERNLGTDTQYF; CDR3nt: TGTGCCAGCAGTGAGCGGAACCTGGGCACAGATACGCAGTATTTT
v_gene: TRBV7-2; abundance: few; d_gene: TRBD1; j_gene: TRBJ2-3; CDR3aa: CASSPTTGGADTQYF; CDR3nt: TGTGCCAGCAGCCCCACCACAGGGGGCGCAGATACGCAGTATTTT
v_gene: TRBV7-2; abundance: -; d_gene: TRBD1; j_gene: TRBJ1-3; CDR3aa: CASSLTGVGNTIYF; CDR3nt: TGTGCCAGCAGCTTGACAGGGGTTGGAAACACCATATATTTT
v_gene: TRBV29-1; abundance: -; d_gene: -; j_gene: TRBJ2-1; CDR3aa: CSVEEGRGSSYNEQFF; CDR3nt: TGCAGCGTTGAAGAGGGTAGGGGGAGCTCCTACAATGAGCAGTTCTTC
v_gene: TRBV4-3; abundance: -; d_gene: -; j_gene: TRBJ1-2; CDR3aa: CASSQETTGKGYTF; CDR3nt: TGCGCCAGCAGCCAAGAAACCACAGGGAAAGGCTACACCTTC
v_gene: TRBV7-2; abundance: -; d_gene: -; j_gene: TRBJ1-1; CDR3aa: CASSLDQFEAFF; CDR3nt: TGTGCCAGCAGCTTAGATCAGTTTGAAGCTTTCTTT
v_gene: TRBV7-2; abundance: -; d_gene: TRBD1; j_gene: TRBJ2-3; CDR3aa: CASSTGGRNTQYF; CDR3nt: TGTGCCAGCAGCACAGGGGGCAGGAATACGCAGTATTTT
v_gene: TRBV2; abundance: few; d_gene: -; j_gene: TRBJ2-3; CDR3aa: CASSTVWKYF; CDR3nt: TGTGCCAGCTCGACCGTGTGGAAGTATTTT